Presented here are 32 T cell receptor beta chains from one specimen sequenced in a study of T cell responses to AZD1222 COVID-19 vaccine. Repertoires were generated with immunoSEQ multiplex PCR, while TCRdb's copy carries only in-frame clones and drops some. The top ten hold 4.5% to 5.5% of the sample, which has about 160,000 clones, approximately 94% seen once. The source material was peripheral blood, sampled 28 days after the second AZD1222 dose. These receptors came from an adult who received the AZD1222 COVID-19 vaccine.

The chain carries TRBV2 and TRBJ1-2; D possibly corresponds to TRBD1 (5 bases). Germline CDR1 SNHLY, CDR2 FYNNEI. Between the trimmed V and J ends, which lost 0 bases and 5 bases, there was a span of 10 bases. This CDR3 is 14 amino acids long. In DNA form, the CDR3 reads TGTGCCAGCAGTGAAGCTGACAGCTCATATGGCTACACCTTC. Its protein product is CASSEADSSYGYTF.

To note about this clone: Other DNA sequences in this sample translate to the same CDR3. The chain has TRBV18 and TRBJ1-1; no definite D call. The germline gives CDR1 KGHSH, CDR2 LQKENI. V dropped 3 bases and J dropped 1 base, with 0 bases sitting between them. The CDR3 has 11 amino acids. CDR3 residues: CASSPNTEAFF. The CDR3, as DNA: TGTGCCAGCTCACCGAACACTGAAGCTTTCTTT.

This chain joins TRBV27 and TRBJ2-7; 10 positions match TRBD2. The trim removed 5 bases at V and 0 bases at J, leaving 4 bases unmatched. Germline V gene data show CDR1 as MNHEY and CDR2 as SMNVEV (reference sequence). The CDR3 loop spans 15 amino acids. CDR3 DNA: TGTGCCAGCAGTAAACCTAGCGGGAGCTCCTACGAGCAGTACTTC. Amino acids: CASSKPSGSSYEQYF.

The V call is TRBV28, the J call TRBJ1-1, with a tentative D call TRBD1 (5 bases). The CDR3 is 13 amino acids. Deletions cut 3 bases from V and 4 bases from J, with 9 bases between. Germline-derived CDR1 and CDR2 are MDHEN and SYDVKM. The CDR3 nucleotides read TGTGCCAGCAGTTTGTTCGACAGCACTGAAGCTTTCTTT. It is translated as CASSLFDSTEAFF.

As for this clone: Other nucleotide sequences in the sample specify the same CDR3. The rearrangement joins TRBV2 to TRBJ2-7; TRBD1 might be the D (6 bases). The germline V and J ends were trimmed by 6 bases and 4 bases, with 7 bases remaining between them. The CDR3 covers 11 residues. From germline, CDR1 is SNHLY and CDR2 FYNNEI. CDR3 bases: TGTGCCAGCAGGGACAGTTACGAGCAGTACTTC. Translation: CASRDSYEQYF.

This clone has a single count. V and J are TRBV27 and TRBJ2-1; tentative D call: TRBD1 (5 bases). Trimming took off 6 bases at V and 5 bases at J, with 20 bases between the two ends. Germline V gene sequence: CDR1 MNHEY, CDR2 SMNVEV (reference sequence). The CDR3 spans 16 residues. The CDR3 sequence is CASRVGAGLTDNEQFF. CDR3 coding DNA: TGTGCCAGCAGAGTTGGGGCCGGCCTTACTGACAATGAGCAGTTCTTC.

V usage is TRBV27 and J usage is TRBJ2-7; 12 bases align to TRBD2. J was trimmed by 5 bases and V by 5 bases; bases with no gene match: 10. This CDR3 has 16 amino acids. Germline lookup yields CDR1 MNHEY and CDR2 SMNVEV (reference sequence). CDR3 DNA: TGTGCCAGCAGTCTTCTCTCTAGCGGGAGGGCTGACGAGCAGTACTTC. This translates into CASSLLSSGRADEQYF.

The chain links TRBV7-8 to TRBJ2-7; tentative D call: TRBD2 (6 bases). CDR1 SGHVS and CDR2 FQNEAQ come from the germline V gene. V lost 2 bases and J 3 bases, leaving 8 bases between the germline ends. The CDR3 extends over 13 amino acids. In DNA form, the CDR3 reads TGTGCCAGCAGCTTACGGCGGGACTACGAGCAGTACTTC. Translation: CASSLRRDYEQYF.

V usage is TRBV6-5 and J usage is TRBJ1-5, with D uncertain. From germline, CDR1 is MNHEY and CDR2 SVGAGI. This CDR3 contains 13 residues. V was cut by 8 bases and J by 0 bases, with 8 bases left in between. CDR3 nucleotides: TGTGCCAGCGGAGGATATAGCAATCAGCCCCAGCATTTT. Encoded protein: CASGGYSNQPQHF.

This clone is a singleton in its sample. The chain uses TRBV25-1 and TRBJ1-4; D might be TRBD1 (6 bases). V was shortened by 2 bases and J by 9 bases, with 16 bases between the two germline ends. There are 15 residues in the CDR3. Germline CDR1 reads MGHDK; CDR2 reads SYGVNS. Written as DNA, the CDR3 is TGTGCCAGCAGTGAAATTGGGGACACACGGAAAAAACTGTTTTTT. Residues: CASSEIGDTRKKLFF.

The V and J genes are TRBV25-1 and TRBJ2-3, with D maybe TRBD1 (6 bases). CDR3 size: 15 residues. Trimming cost V 1 base and J 2 bases, with 10 bases left between them. The germline V gene has CDR1 MGHDK and CDR2 SYGVNS. The DNA for the CDR3 is TGTGCCAGCAGTGAATCAGGGGCCTACACAGATACGCAGTATTTT. It yields the protein CASSESGAYTDTQYF.

The CDR3 DNA sequence: TGCGCCAGCAGCCTAGGACAAGGGGGTGGCACAGATACGCAGTATTTT. Residues: CASSLGQGGGTDTQYF. This chain links TRBV5-1 with TRBJ2-3; weak D call: TRBD1 (6 bases). Germline assignment: CDR1 SGHRS and CDR2 YFSETQ. The ends were cut back, 4 bases at V and 1 base at J, with 16 bases in the middle. CDR3 length equals 16 residues.

J is TRBJ2-2 and V is TRBV7-6; TRBD1 is a possible D gene (5 bases). Deletions cut 4 bases from V and 8 bases from J, with 11 bases between. The CDR3 length is 13 residues. Germline V gene data show CDR1 as SGHVS and CDR2 as FNYEAQ. The CDR3 spells CASSSLQGGELFF. For the CDR3, the DNA is TGTGCCAGCAGCTCCCTCCAGGGAGGGGAGCTGTTTTTT.

This chain connects TRBV3-1 (or the pseudogene TRBV3-2) to TRBJ2-7, with a possible D match to TRBD2 (6 bases). Trimming took 4 bases from V and 5 from J, leaving 18 bases between them. CDR3 length: 15 residues. The germline V gene encodes CDR1 LGHDT and CDR2 YNNKEL (reference sequence). This CDR3 reads CASSPRAGLGDEQYF. The CDR3 coding sequence is TGTGCCAGCAGCCCTAGGGCGGGACTCGGGGACGAGCAGTACTTC.

This clone was recorded once. The V call is TRBV2, the J call TRBJ2-1, with D possibly TRBD2 on 6 matching bases. This CDR3 is 14 amino acids long. Between the trimmed V and J ends, which lost 8 bases and 6 bases, there was a span of 17 bases. Germline CDR1 is SNHLY and CDR2 is FYNNEI. The CDR3 DNA reads TGTGCCAGCCTTCGGGCGGGGCTCTTCAATGAGCAGTTCTTC. This encodes CASLRAGLFNEQFF. Supplemented by reference TRBV2 and TRBJ2-1, the full variable domain reads EPEVTQTPSHQVTQMGQEVILRCVPISNHLYFYWYRQILGQKVEFLVSFYNNEISEKSEIFDDQFSVERPDGSNFTLKIRSTKLEDSAMYFCASLRAGLFNEQFFGPGTRLTVL.

This clone occurred a few times. The sample has other DNA sequences that encode this CDR3 too. The V and J genes are TRBV10-2 and TRBJ2-7; D is undetermined. V lost 2 bases to trimming and J lost 6 bases, with 5 bases between them. This CDR3 contains 11 residues. CDR1 is WSHSY, CDR2 SAAADI, per germline. This CDR3 reads CASSEGSEQYF. In DNA form, the CDR3 reads TGCGCCAGCAGTGAGGGTTCCGAGCAGTACTTC.

J is TRBJ2-1 and V is TRBV6-5; no definite D call. Germline-derived CDR1 and CDR2 are MNHEY and SVGAGI. Trimming shortened V by 2 bases and J by 8 bases, and 4 bases separated the two germline ends. The CDR3 has 11 amino acids. The CDR3 here is CASSYIDEQFF. CDR3 nucleotides: TGTGCCAGCAGTTACATCGATGAGCAGTTCTTC.

The chain joins TRBV3-1 (or the pseudogene TRBV3-2) to TRBJ2-2; D gene uncertain. The CDR3 length is 15 residues. Trimming took 2 bases from V and 2 from J, leaving 9 bases between them. Germline CDR1 reads LGHDT; CDR2 reads YNNKEL (reference sequence). Here the CDR3 reads CASSQSGPNTGELFF. The CDR3 DNA reads as TGTGCCAGCAGCCAATCCGGGCCAAACACCGGGGAGCTGTTTTTT.

The rearrangement links TRBV7-9 to TRBJ1-2; 7 bases agree with TRBD1. Germline trimming cut 7 bases from V and 5 bases from J; bases unmatched to any gene: 13. Germline CDR1 reads SEHNR; CDR2 reads FQNEAQ (reference sequence). The length of the CDR3 is 15 residues. The CDR3, as DNA: TGTGCCAGCACCCGCCTGGAGGGGGCCGGGTATGGCTACACCTTC. Its translation is CASTRLEGAGYGYTF.

The chain joins TRBV11-2 to TRBJ2-7; the match to TRBD2 covers 11 bases. Trimming removed 4 bases from V and 1 base from J; junction bases left unmatched: 6. The germline gives CDR1 SGHAT, CDR2 FQNNGV. The CDR3 loop spans 16 amino acids. The CDR3 protein is CASSSLGLAASYEQYF. CDR3 bases: TGTGCCAGCAGCTCCCTGGGACTAGCGGCATCCTACGAGCAGTACTTC.

This clone was counted once. The gene calls are TRBV3-1 (or the pseudogene TRBV3-2) and TRBJ2-7; D might be TRBD1 (6 bases). Germline values: CDR1 LGHDT, CDR2 YNNKEL (reference sequence). The ends were cut back, 6 bases at V and 6 bases at J, with 12 bases in the middle. The CDR3 totals 12 residues. The CDR3: CASSQTGIEQYF. The CDR3 nucleotides read TGTGCCAGCAGTCAAACAGGGATCGAGCAGTACTTC.

The V and J genes are TRBV10-2 and TRBJ1-1; 8 nucleotides match TRBD1. Germline CDR1 and CDR2: WSHSY and SAAADI. The CDR3 contains 10 residues. V gave up 7 bases and J gave up 11 bases; unmatched junction bases: 3. DNA for the CDR3: TGCGCCAGCAAGGACAGGGTTGCTTTCTTT. Its protein product is CASKDRVAFF.

This chain links TRBV6-5 with TRBJ2-1; 8 nucleotides match TRBD2. Germline loops: CDR1 MNHEY, CDR2 SVGAGI. This CDR3 spans 15 amino acids. V shed 2 bases and J 2 bases; nucleotides not matched to a gene: 2. The CDR3 sequence is CASSYGGLAYNEQFF. In DNA, the CDR3 is TGTGCCAGCAGTTACGGGGGACTAGCCTACAATGAGCAGTTCTTC.

V is TRBV9 and J is TRBJ2-1; TRBD1 might be the D (5 bases). The CDR3 length is 15 residues. Germline lookup yields CDR1 SGDLS and CDR2 YYNGEE. Trimming shortened V by 0 bases and J by 4 bases, and 11 bases separated the two germline ends. The chain's CDR3 is CASSVDRQPYNEQFF. The CDR3 DNA reads TGTGCCAGCAGCGTAGACAGGCAACCGTACAATGAGCAGTTCTTC.

The chain has TRBV3-1 (or the pseudogene TRBV3-2) and TRBJ2-1, with 9 bases lining up with TRBD2. The V gene end was trimmed by 4 bases and the J gene end by 5 bases; junction bases not matched to a gene: 9. This CDR3 has 16 residues. Germline CDR1 is LGHDT and CDR2 is YNNKEL (reference sequence). CDR3 region: CASSPPQREVHNEQFF. CDR3 coding DNA: TGTGCCAGCAGCCCCCCCCAGCGGGAGGTCCACAATGAGCAGTTCTTC.

The V call is TRBV19, the J call TRBJ1-6; no firm D call. The germline gives CDR1 LNHDA, CDR2 SQIVND (reference sequence). The CDR3 contains 14 residues. Deletions cut 1 base from V and 7 bases from J, with 8 bases between. The DNA for the CDR3 is TGTGCCAGTAGTATAGGCCGTGGGAATTCACCCCTCCACTTT. Translating it yields CASSIGRGNSPLHF.

The CDR3, as DNA: TGTGCCAGCAGCCCCCGGACAGTCTACACCGGGGAGCTGTTTTTT. Protein: CASSPRTVYTGELFF. The V call is TRBV7-2, the J call TRBJ2-2, with a weak D call TRBD1 (6 bases). This CDR3 region has 15 residues. Deletions cut 5 bases from V and 3 bases from J, with 13 bases between. Germline V CDR1 and CDR2: SGHTA, FQGNSA.

The chain joins TRBV5-1 to TRBJ2-1; 11 bases map to TRBD2. CDR1 and CDR2 (germline): SGHRS, YFSETQ. The CDR3 loop spans 18 amino acids. Trimming took 0 bases from V and 3 from J; bases not matched to a gene: 8. The chain's CDR3 is CASSLVAGGGPLYNEQFF. CDR3 coding DNA: TGCGCCAGCAGCTTGGTAGCGGGAGGGGGGCCGCTCTACAATGAGCAGTTCTTC.

The genes are TRBV29-1 and TRBJ1-2; D remains ambiguous. The CDR3 runs to 13 residues. The V end lost 2 bases, the J end lost 4 bases, and 11 bases lay between the germline ends. Germline assignment: CDR1 SQVTM and CDR2 ANQGSEA. CDR3 residues: CSVELQAGYGYTF. In DNA, the CDR3 is TGCAGCGTTGAACTGCAGGCCGGCTATGGCTACACCTTC.

This rearrangement joins TRBV4-1 to TRBJ2-7; no definite D call. The length of the CDR3 is 14 residues. V was clipped by 0 bases and J by 3 bases, with 9 bases between them. Germline V lookup: CDR1 MGHRA, CDR2 YSYEKL. CDR3 in DNA: TGCGCCAGCAGCCAAGATGCGATATTCTACGAGCAGTACTTC. Translation gives CASSQDAIFYEQYF.

The rearrangement links TRBV12-3 or TRBV12-4 to TRBJ2-2, with D unclear. The CDR3 runs to 13 residues. Trimming cost V 3 bases and J 5 bases, with 7 bases left between them. Here the CDR3 DNA reads TGTGCCAGCAGTTTTCTTTTTACCGGGGAGCTGTTTTTT. This encodes CASSFLFTGELFF.

This sequence joins TRBV29-1 and TRBJ1-5; tentatively, D is TRBD1 (5 bases). This CDR3 has 14 amino acids. V was cut by 3 bases and J by 4 bases, with 13 bases left in between. CDR1 is SQVTM, CDR2 ANQGSEA, per germline. The CDR3: CSVEWGVGNQPQHF. In nucleotides, the CDR3 is TGCAGCGTTGAGTGGGGGGTGGGGAATCAGCCCCAGCATTTT.